This T cell receptor (beta chain) was sequenced during a study of blood T cell repertoires in COVID-19 (dated by TCRdb to about 2020). As for the study more broadly: Samples from collaborators originated in the United States, Italy and Spain and spanned both the acute and convalescent phases of COVID-19. The material from the prospective study consisted of cDNA or gDNA derived from T cells, B-cell-depleted T cells, or PBMCs. The repertoires were released in a freely available public database meant as a resource for research on the immune response to SARS-CoV-2. The samples were drawn from the first 160 participants of the ongoing ImmuneRACE study and from 1,254 subjects provided by 6 global collaborators. The sample metadata nearly always contained a de-identified subject ID, COVID-19 status, age in years and sex. Where available, HLA class I and class II types were obtained from metadata supplied by the sample provider rather than from assay-based typing. The dataset comprised deeply sampled blood TCRbeta repertoires from subjects exposed to, actively infected with, or recovered from COVID-19.

What the work shows at the level of the full study, not this receptor alone: The amount of clinical and demographic metadata varied by source and participant and was provided uncurated.

This clone was seen only a few times. Which antigen it targets is not known. No base quality information exists; no much larger clone differs at one position. The immunoSEQ Assay, a bias-controlled multiplex PCR, was used to amplify TCRbeta CDR3 regions from genomic DNA. In the original analysis: Nucleated cell counts per sample were estimated from amplification of reference gene primers within the assay. Sequence reads were collapsed and filtered to measure the absolute abundance of every unique TCRbeta CDR3 rearrangement. For each sample, productive Simpson clonality was calculated as the square root of Simpson's diversity index over productive rearrangements. As stored in TCRdb, this immuneACCESS dataset retains in-frame rearrangements with V and J assigned. A fraction of the clones does not appear; measured against another copy, unresolved V genes explain less than half of the discrepancy, and the remainder lacks a known reason. That table furnishes V, J and clone size, whereas the DNA furnished D and trimming. Here the sample has 330,000 or so clones; 88% occur a single time. The biggest ten clones account for approximately 1% of the sample.

Participants in the prospective study were aged 18 to 89 years, lived in 20 to 25 United States geographic areas, and enrolled through a virtual design. To assign participants to cohorts, the prospective study relied on clinical history that participants themselves reported in a screening survey and a study questionnaire. Exposed participants had been in contact with someone with a PCR-confirmed or clinician-diagnosed COVID-19 case within 2 weeks of study entry. In the prospective study, mobile phlebotomists collected whole blood, serum and a nasopharyngeal or oropharyngeal swab from each participant. Prospective study participants could optionally give additional blood draws and questionnaires over an approximately two-month period. Prospective study blood samples were shipped either frozen or at room temperature before DNA extraction. The CDR3 numbers 14 residues from cysteine through phenylalanine. The sequence is cut down to CDR3 DNA, 42 bases in frame from base 1. Ends trimmed: V by 4 bases, J by 5 bases; bases unmatched to a gene: 8. CDR1 and CDR2, per the germline V gene, are SQVTM and ANQGSEA.

The origin of this receptor is a woman in her 30s who had been exposed to COVID-19. In this chain, TRBV29-1 is recombined with TRBJ2-5; TRBD2 agrees with 9 junctional bases. Sequenced input: PBMCs or T cells enriched from blood (not recorded which). The DNA is TGCAGCGTTGGAAGGGCGGGAGGGCCGGAGACCCAGTACTTC. It is translated as CSVGRAGGPETQYF.